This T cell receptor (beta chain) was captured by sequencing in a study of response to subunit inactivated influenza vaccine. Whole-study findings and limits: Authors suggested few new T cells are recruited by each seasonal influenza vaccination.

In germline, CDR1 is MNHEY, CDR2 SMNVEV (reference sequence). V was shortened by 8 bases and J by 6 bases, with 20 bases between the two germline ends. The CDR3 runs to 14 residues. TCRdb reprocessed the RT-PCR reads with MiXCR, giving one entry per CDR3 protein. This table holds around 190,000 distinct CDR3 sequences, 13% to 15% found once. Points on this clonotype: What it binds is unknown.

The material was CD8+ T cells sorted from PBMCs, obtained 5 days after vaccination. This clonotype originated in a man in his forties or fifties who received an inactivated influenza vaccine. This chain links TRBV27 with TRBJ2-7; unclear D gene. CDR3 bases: TGTGCCAGCGGATTGGGTTTCTCGCTCTCCGAGCAGTACTTC. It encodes CASGLGFSLSEQYF.